This T cell receptor beta chain comes out of a study of Graves' ophthalmopathy and Graves' hyperthyroidism listed by TCRdb under 2018. About the full investigation: Peripheral blood was collected at initial diagnosis, prior to any treatment. To tell Graves' ophthalmopathy apart from Graves' hyperthyroidism, and to predict which patients would progress to ophthalmopathy, the study relied on TCR beta repertoire signatures. In total, 135 blood samples were TCR-sequenced: some 43 ophthalmopathy, some 75 hyperthyroidism and approximately 17 hyperthyroidism-to-ophthalmopathy patients. A discovery set of 90 to 100 patients (about 45 ophthalmopathy, 55 to 65 stable hyperthyroidism) was enrolled to explore V-J signatures distinguishing ophthalmopathy from hyperthyroidism. For independent validation, a separate cohort was made up of some 19 hyperthyroidism patients plus 17 patients who later progressed from hyperthyroidism to ophthalmopathy. In more than five hyperthyroidism patients, the T-cell repertoires found in thyroid tissue were compared with those found in blood. Following sample collection, hyperthyroidism patients were given methimazole at a starting dose of 30 mg daily, and ophthalmopathy patients were given high-dose intravenous methylprednisolone. The roughly 90 discovery patients were divided at random into training and test sets in a 7:3 ratio.

A note on this clonotype: The antigen it binds to is not known. Base qualities are missing; no much larger clone stands one base away.

Ophthalmopathy patients had moderately to severely active disease, Clinical Activity Score of at least 3, NOSPECS grade of at least 4, and disease duration under 3 months. Patients with other autoimmune diseases, uncontrolled infections, pregnancy or lactation were excluded. Clinical symptoms, serum thyroxine, TRAb, thyroid ultrasound and orbital computed tomography were used for diagnosis. PBMCs were isolated from 7.5 to 10 ml of fresh peripheral blood by Ficoll-Paque density gradient centrifugation. Trizol reagent was used to extract the total RNA, and its quality was then checked on an Agilent 2100 Bioanalyzer. For repertoire sequencing, TCR beta CDR3 regions were amplified from RNA transcripts. A first-round RT-PCR used HTBI primers with the Qiagen OneStep RT-PCR kit, followed by a second-round multiplex PCR, size selection and purification. Libraries were sequenced on an Illumina HiSeq2000 using paired-end 100 bp reads. The published analysis was carried out like this. SOAPnuke was used to process the reads, throwing out any read that had adapters, had uncalled bases, had a mean Phred below 15, or lacked an exact constant-primer or identifier match. COPE v1.2.5 was used to merge the high-quality paired reads. Each unique nucleotide sequence was defined as a clonotype, and clonotypes were aligned to IMGT TRB V, D and J references with MiTCR v1.1. Only V-J combinations with frequency above 0.0001 were analysed, covering approximately 99% of repertoires. A TCR clonal expansion and chaos score per V-J combination was defined as the ratio of F50 clonal expansion to chaos observed in the TCRdist matrix. Welch's t-statistics and random forest were used to reduce the features to some 13 V-J combinations, which were then used as input to a naive Bayes classifier. The similarity between thyroid and blood repertoires was quantified using the Morisita-Horn index. TCRdb reworked the public reads: Q25 trimming with fastp, MiXCR clone assembly, productive beta chains retained. Here each entry gathers all rows of one CDR3 protein and keeps the most common genes and DNA. The V and J calls follow TCRdb's processing rather than the paper's. Recorded for this sample are over 150,000 distinct CDR3 sequences; 37% of them occurred a single time. The ten largest clonotypes hold about 6% of the sample.

Taken from the germline V gene, the CDR1 and CDR2 loops are SNHLY and FYNNEI. The CDR3, cysteine through phenylalanine, is 14 amino acids long. This entry keeps only the CDR3 DNA: 42 bases, framed from base 1. Trimming costs V 4 bases and J 3 bases, and their ends lie 7 bases apart. Findings and caveats that apply to the study as a whole: In validation, the model predicted ophthalmopathy progression with about 71% sensitivity and less than 80% specificity; approximately 12 predicted patients were CT-confirmed with GO in a median of approximately 6.5 months. In cross-validation, the 13-signature model distinguished ophthalmopathy from stable hyperthyroidism with less than 90% sensitivity and 81.08% specificity, while in the test set the corresponding values were about 80% and 75%. No statistical method was used to set the sample size in advance, and the investigators knew which group each participant was assigned to. Most expanded thyroid clonotypes with a frequency above 0.001 also appeared in blood, which suggests that blood repertoires may reflect the immune response in the thyroid.

This receptor was taken from a woman aged 40 to 50 with Graves' ophthalmopathy. Donor details come from another sample of the same person, matched by shared clones. The rearranged chain carries TRBV2 and TRBJ2-6; a tentative D call is TRBD2 (6 bases match). Sample: peripheral blood. In nucleotides, the sequence is TGTGCCAGCAGTGGGGGGGTTGGGGCCAACGTCCTGACTTTC. This is translated as CASSGGVGANVLTF. With all but the CDR3 taken from the reference TRBV2 and TRBJ2-6 genes, the full variable domain is: EPEVTQTPSHQVTQMGQEVILRCVPISNHLYFYWYRQILGQKVEFLVSFYNNEISEKSEIFDDQFSVERPDGSNFTLKIRSTKLEDSAMYFCASSGGVGANVLTFGAGSRLTVL.